This T cell receptor (beta chain) came from a study of neurological immune-mediated disorders. Study-level results: HTLV-1-associated myelopathy ranked highest for TCR clonal expansion and multiple sclerosis lowest, beneath healthy controls. There was no clinical or MRI feature that was associated with the multiple sclerosis repertoire cluster.

In its sample, this clonotype was seen many times. Its antigen remains unidentified. Germline CDR1 LNHNV, CDR2 YYDKDF (reference sequence). V dropped 4 bases and J dropped 3 bases, with 13 bases sitting between them. The CDR3 totals 14 residues. Synthesis of cDNA used 5'RACE (with 10-nucleotide random UMIs). A single record per CDR3 protein comes from TCRdb applying MiXCR to the 5' RACE reads. This table has under 75,000 distinct CDR3 sequences, under 3.5% appearing once. A total of 2 million PBMCs stored at -80 degrees C provided the unsorted libraries. The genes are TRBV15 and TRBJ2-7; either TRBD1 or TRBD2 may supply D (5 bases each). Sequenced input: PBMCs. This receptor was taken from a woman aged 60-75 years with multiple sclerosis. CDR3 loop: CATSTSRGYYEQYF. The CDR3 DNA follows: TGTGCCACCAGCACCAGCCGGGGCTACTACGAGCAGTACTTC.